The sequence of this TCR beta chain was determined in a study of response to subunit inactivated influenza vaccine. This clonotype was detected a few times. Its antigen is not known. TCRdb reanalysed the RT-PCR reads using MiXCR and keeps one entry per CDR3 protein. The data show roughly 710,000 distinct CDR3 sequences, with less than 15% seen just once and 7.6% held by the top ten. Regarding the study as a whole: That few new T cells are recruited by each seasonal influenza vaccination was the authors' suggestion.

CDR1 is MNHNS and CDR2 is SASEGT in the germline V gene. This CDR3 comprises 12 residues. Between the trimmed V and J ends, which lost 3 bases and 9 bases, there was a span of 9 bases. The TCR sequence derives from a man aged 50 to 59 who received an inactivated influenza vaccine. This chain joins TRBV6-1 and TRBJ2-4; D not resolved. Specimen: PBMCs from blood, collected about 14 days before vaccination. The CDR3 sequence: CASSEGRSIQYF. Here the CDR3 DNA reads TGTGCCAGCAGTGAGGGCAGGTCCATTCAGTACTTC.